A single T cell receptor (beta chain) is shown here with its context. Its antigen is currently unknown. The data are from a study of beta chain features in type 1 diabetes. Whole-study results and caveats: The naive, central memory and Treg TCRB repertoires of patients appeared to be more similar to one another than those of healthy donors. Shorter TCRB CDR3s, moderately but significantly so, were found in Type 1 diabetes patients in all four CD4+ subsets. Cells with high TCR expression could be over-represented by cDNA sequencing.

The sequenced template was cDNA made from the entire isolated RNA. Repertoires were generated with immunoSEQ multiplex PCR, while TCRdb's copy carries only in-frame clones and drops some. The top ten clones hold roughly 0.69% of a sample with about 130,000 clones, 9.2% of them seen once. The CDR3 is 18 residues long. V lost 2 bases and J lost 3; bases outside the gene matches: 10. The germline CDR1 and CDR2 sequences are SGHNT and YYREEE (reference sequence). The sample taken for sequencing was central memory CD4+ T cells from blood. The rearrangement links TRBV5-4 to TRBJ2-5, with TRBD2 matching 13 bases. This clonotype originated in a man aged 18 to 30 in good health. The CDR3 DNA reads as TGTGCCAGCAGCTTCGGGACTAGCGGGGCAGACATGAAAGAGACCCAGTACTTC. As protein: CASSFGTSGADMKETQYF.